What follows are 20 T cell receptor beta chains derived from one specimen sequenced in a study of OX40 agonist ivuxolimab in advanced cancers. The assay was immunoSEQ multiplex PCR, and TCRdb's table has in-frame clones only and misses some. This sample has about 64,000 clones; over 80% occur once, and the top ten carry 2.8%. This specimen consisted of CD4+ or CD8+ T cells sorted from blood, obtained in a trial of the OX40 agonist ivuxolimab. Receptors were obtained from an adult with an advanced solid tumor such as melanoma, head and neck, liver or kidney cancer.

This clone occurred a few times. This sequence joins TRBV14 and TRBJ2-5, with 9 bases matching TRBD2. CDR3 length: 16 amino acids. After removal of 1 base from V and 1 base from J, the junction contained 4 bases not matched to a gene. Germline CDR1 and CDR2: SGHDN and FVKESK. CDR3: CASSQGLAGFQETQYF. The CDR3 DNA reads as TGTGCCAGCAGCCAAGGCCTAGCGGGGTTCCAAGAGACCCAGTACTTC.

The chain joins TRBV4-3 to TRBJ2-3; D gene ambiguous. V was pared by 3 bases and J by 2 bases, with 9 bases between. Germline lookup yields CDR1 LGHNA and CDR2 YSLEER. The length of the CDR3 is 14 residues. In DNA, the CDR3 is TGCGCCAGCAGCCAGTGGGGTACCACAGATACGCAGTATTTT. Its protein product is CASSQWGTTDTQYF.

The chain combines TRBV10-2 with TRBJ2-3; D ambiguous. CDR3 size: 13 residues. CDR1 is WSHSY and CDR2 is SAAADI in the germline V gene. Trimming cost V 4 bases and J 6 bases, with 11 bases left between them. This chain's CDR3 is CASSGLGADTQYF. In nucleotides, the CDR3 is TGCGCCAGCAGTGGCCTAGGCGCTGATACGCAGTATTTT.

V is TRBV4-3 and J is TRBJ2-7, with 14 positions matching TRBD2. This CDR3 is built from 17 residues. V shed 0 bases and J 3 bases; nucleotides not matched to a gene: 4. Germline V CDR1 and CDR2: LGHNA, YSLEER. The CDR3 DNA reads as TGCGCCAGCAGCCAAGATCTTGGACTAGCGGGAGGCTACGAGCAGTACTTC. Translation gives CASSQDLGLAGGYEQYF.

The CDR3 coding sequence is TGTGCCAGCAGCCAAGATCCGGGAGGGTCCTACAATGAGCAGTTCTTC. Protein product: CASSQDPGGSYNEQFF. The chain employs TRBV4-2 and TRBJ2-1; the match to TRBD2 covers 8 bases. Germline V gene data show CDR1 as LGHNA and CDR2 as YNFKEQ. V trimming: 0 bases; J trimming: 1 base; junction bases outside the gene matches: 2. CDR3 size: 16 residues.

The chain combines TRBV15 with TRBJ1-5, with 9 bases that match TRBD1. V was clipped by 0 bases and J by 7 bases; unmatched bases: 7. The CDR3 is 16 residues long. Germline V gene data show CDR1 as LNHNV and CDR2 as YYDKDF (reference sequence). The CDR3: CATSRDPGQGRQPQHF. CDR3 nucleotide sequence: TGTGCCACCAGCAGAGATCCCGGACAGGGGAGACAGCCCCAGCATTTT.

This chain joins TRBV2 and TRBJ1-1; TRBD1 might be the D (5 bases). The CDR3 length is 14 residues. The germline V gene encodes CDR1 SNHLY and CDR2 FYNNEI. Trimming removed 6 bases at V and 1 base at J, with 12 bases between. DNA for the CDR3: TGTGCCAGCAGAGACAGAACATCGAACACTGAAGCTTTCTTT. It codes for CASRDRTSNTEAFF.

CDR3 sequence (DNA): TGTGCCAGCAGCCCGTCCGGGCAGCCCAGCCCAAAACTGTTTTTT. Its translation: CASSPSGQPSPKLFF. The gene calls are TRBV16 and TRBJ1-4; D not certain. The germline V gene encodes CDR1 KGHSY and CDR2 FQNENV. Trimming pared 4 bases from V and 10 bases from J, leaving 19 bases between. This CDR3 spans 15 amino acids.

DNA of the CDR3: TGTGCCAGCAGCTTCGGGGGGGCCAACGTCCTGACTTTC. Its protein is CASSFGGANVLTF. The chain combines TRBV11-2 with TRBJ2-6; D remains unclear. CDR3 size: 13 residues. The germline gives CDR1 SGHAT, CDR2 FQNNGV. The V end lost 3 bases, the J end lost 4 bases, and 4 bases lay between the germline ends.

The rearrangement links TRBV2 to TRBJ2-1; tentatively, D is TRBD1 (6 bases). CDR1 is SNHLY, CDR2 FYNNEI, per germline. This CDR3 region has 14 residues. Trimming removed 7 bases from V and 4 bases from J, with 14 bases in between. DNA for the CDR3: TGTGCCAGCAACGGACAGAAGGTATACAATGAGCAGTTCTTC. It translates to CASNGQKVYNEQFF. The full variable domain, with the rest looked up from reference TRBV2 and TRBJ2-1, is EPEVTQTPSHQVTQMGQEVILRCVPISNHLYFYWYRQILGQKVEFLVSFYNNEISEKSEIFDDQFSVERPDGSNFTLKIRSTKLEDSAMYFCASNGQKVYNEQFFGPGTRLTVL.

The genes are TRBV29-1 and TRBJ2-1, with D possibly being TRBD1 (5 bases). This CDR3 has 12 amino acids. CDR1 and CDR2 from the germline V gene are SQVTM and ANQGSEA. The CDR3 nucleotides read TGCATCATGGCAGGGATCTACAATGAGCAGTTCTTC. This sequence encodes CIMAGIYNEQFF.

V and J are TRBV19 and TRBJ1-2; tentative D call: TRBD1 (5 bases). The germline V gene has CDR1 LNHDA and CDR2 SQIVND (reference sequence). The V end lost 3 bases, the J end lost 4 bases, and 15 bases lay between the germline ends. This CDR3 has 15 residues. CDR3 DNA sequence: TGTGCCAGTAGTATTCAAGGAGGGGCTAGCTATGGCTACACCTTC. Protein sequence: CASSIQGGASYGYTF.

This clone was recorded only once. This rearrangement joins TRBV7-9 to TRBJ2-2; TRBD2 aligns across 10 bases. CDR1 is SEHNR, CDR2 FQNEAQ, per germline (reference sequence). V was clipped by 5 bases and J by 2 bases; unmatched bases: 11. This CDR3 spans 18 amino acids. CDR3 sequence: CASSPTLLAGGNTGELFF. The CDR3 DNA is TGTGCCAGCAGCCCAACCCTCTTAGCGGGAGGTAACACCGGGGAGCTGTTTTTT.

This clone has only one observation. The chain is built from TRBV19 and TRBJ2-5, with 8 bases matching TRBD1. This CDR3 region has 14 residues. The germline gives CDR1 LNHDA, CDR2 SQIVND (reference sequence). The trim removed 3 bases at V and 6 bases at J, leaving 6 bases unmatched. The CDR3 bases are TGTGCCAGTAGTATCGGGACAGGCGGGCAGACCCAGTACTTC. It encodes CASSIGTGGQTQYF.

The rearrangement links TRBV6-6 to TRBJ2-2; no reliable D call. Trimming took 4 bases from V and 3 from J, leaving 12 bases between them. Germline V gene lookup returns CDR1 MNHNY and CDR2 SVGAGI (reference sequence). The CDR3 contains 15 residues. The CDR3 is CASSFPPADTGELFF. Written as DNA, the CDR3 is TGTGCCAGCAGTTTTCCCCCGGCGGACACCGGGGAGCTGTTTTTT.

V is TRBV18 and J is TRBJ1-6, with D uncertain. CDR1 and CDR2 (germline): KGHSH, LQKENI. The CDR3 sequence is 14 residues long. V was clipped by 2 bases and J by 7 bases, with 9 bases between them. DNA for the CDR3: TGTGCCAGCTCACCAAGCGGGCCCAATTCACCCCTCCACTTT. Encoded protein: CASSPSGPNSPLHF. The full variable domain, its missing parts supplied by reference TRBV18 and TRBJ1-6, is NAGVMQNPRHLVRRRGQEARLRCSPMKGHSHVYWYRQLPEEGLKFMVYLQKENIIDESGMPKERFSAEFPKEGPSILRIQQVVRGDSAAYFCASSPSGPNSPLHFGNGTRLTVT.

The chain carries TRBV28 and TRBJ1-5; possible D gene TRBD1, 5 bases. CDR1 is MDHEN, CDR2 SYDVKM, per germline. This CDR3 has 14 amino acids. V lost 2 bases and J lost 9, with 14 bases in between. The CDR3 spells CASSLRVGVMPQHF. Here the CDR3 DNA reads TGTGCCAGCAGTTTAAGGGTAGGGGTTATGCCCCAGCATTTT.

V and J are TRBV11-2 and TRBJ2-5; a possible D gene is TRBD2 (6 bases). The CDR3 spans 15 residues. In germline, CDR1 is SGHAT, CDR2 FQNNGV. Between the trimmed V and J ends, which lost 7 bases and 4 bases, there was a span of 19 bases. DNA for the CDR3: TGTGCCAGCACGGCAAGTCGAGCGGGCGGAGAGACCCAGTACTTC. Its translation: CASTASRAGGETQYF.

Here the CDR3 reads CASSPLSGVYGYTF. CDR3 DNA sequence: TGTGCCAGTAGTCCCCTGTCAGGGGTCTATGGCTACACCTTC. The chain joins TRBV19 to TRBJ1-2; D might be TRBD1 (6 bases). The CDR3 has 14 residues. Germline V lookup: CDR1 LNHDA, CDR2 SQIVND (reference sequence). Trimming cost V 5 bases and J 4 bases, with 14 bases left between them. Full variable domain (missing parts from reference TRBV19 and TRBJ1-2): DGGITQSPKYLFRKEGQNVTLSCEQNLNHDAMYWYRQDPGQGLRLIYYSQIVNDFQKGDIAEGYSVSREKKESFPLTVTSAQKNPTAFYLCASSPLSGVYGYTFGSGTRLTVV.

This chain uses TRBV5-1 with TRBJ2-7, with D possibly called TRBD1 or TRBD2 (6 bases each). Per the germline V gene, CDR1 is SGHRS and CDR2 is YFSETQ. This CDR3 contains 15 residues. Trimming left V 4 bases short and J 5 bases short, with 19 bases between. CDR3 amino acids: CASSVGGGGNDEQYF. CDR3 sequence (DNA): TGCGCCAGCAGCGTCGGTGGAGGGGGGAACGACGAGCAGTACTTC.